This entry concerns a single T cell receptor beta chain. The data belong to a study of blood T cell repertoires in COVID-19. Per the authors' pipeline: Amplification of reference gene primers provided the estimated nucleated cell counts. Sequencing was performed with immunoSEQ multiplex PCR; in TCRdb, only in-frame clones are kept and a portion is missing. Clone size and the V and J calls come from that table; the DNA yielded D and trimming. The sample shows 40,000 to 55,000 clones, more than 75% of them seen only once. Germline loops: CDR1 SGHAT, CDR2 FQNNGV. This CDR3 has 14 amino acids. J lost 5 bases, V lost 1 base, and 1 base had no gene match.

The sequence came from a man aged 50-60 years with active COVID-19. J is TRBJ2-1 and V is TRBV11-2, with TRBD2 matching over 8 bases. Sequencing was performed on peripheral blood. The CDR3: CASSLGGRNNEQFF. The CDR3 DNA is TGTGCCAGCAGCTTAGGCGGGAGGAACAATGAGCAGTTCTTC.